The clone carrying this TCR beta chain was detected ten times or more. Antigen: not known. This entry belongs to a study of CD8 T cells in ankylosing spondylitis. Generation of TCR beta libraries employed quantitative 5'-RACE incorporating molecular barcodes. TCRdb independently ran MiXCR on the 5' RACE reads; one entry per CDR3 protein. The sample carries approximately 540,000 distinct CDR3 sequences, 9.5% to 15% recorded once. Germline-derived CDR1 and CDR2 are SQVTM and ANQGSEA. V shed 3 bases and J 5 bases; nucleotides not matched to a gene: 4. This CDR3 has 13 amino acids. Points from the study as a whole: Clones linked with disease were CD8+ and fairly uncommon in the peripheral blood. Characteristic of ankylosing spondylitis blood, it appeared, was a TCR beta motif comprising about eight highly homologous variants.

The chain couples TRBV29-1 to TRBJ2-5, with 9 bases lining up with TRBD2. This clonotype originated in a male donor with ankylosing spondylitis. Sequencing used blood, either unsorted or a sorted T cell fraction (not recorded which). The CDR3 coding sequence is TGCAGCGTTGAGTTTAGCGGGAGTGAGACCCAGTACTTC. Translating gives CSVEFSGSETQYF.